These 12 T cell receptor beta chains were all obtained from the same sample, sequenced in a study of blood T cell repertoires in COVID-19 (dated by TCRdb to about 2020). Receptors were amplified or captured by the immunoSEQ multiplex PCR assay. The table comes from immuneACCESS by way of TCRdb, which keeps in-frame sequences with V and J called. Part of the clones is missing from these tables; in studies checked, under half for an unresolved V gene and the rest for unknown reasons. Across this sample there are 300,000 or so clones, with over 85% seen only once. The biggest ten clones account for around 2.7% of the sample. Material: PBMCs or T cells enriched from blood (not recorded which). The source is a man in his 60s who had recovered from COVID-19.

The rearrangement uses TRBV11-2 and TRBJ1-4, with D maybe TRBD1 (6 bases). This CDR3 has 15 residues. V was pared by 1 base and J by 7 bases, with 13 bases between. Germline-derived CDR1 and CDR2 are SGHAT and FQNNGV. The CDR3 spells CASSLVPRGGEKLFF. Here the CDR3 DNA reads TGTGCCAGCAGCTTAGTCCCCAGGGGCGGTGAAAAACTGTTTTTT.

The chain is built from TRBV5-5 and TRBJ1-5; D remains unclear. Germline V gene sequence: CDR1 SGHKS, CDR2 YYEKEE (reference sequence). V lost 2 bases and J lost 2, with 11 bases in between. The CDR3 has 15 amino acids. This CDR3 reads CASSFAGWGNQPQHF. The CDR3 nucleotides are TGTGCCAGCAGCTTCGCGGGATGGGGCAATCAGCCCCAGCATTTT.

The CDR3, as DNA: TGTGCCAGTAGTACCACCGGGACAGCTAATTCACCCCTCCACTTT. Protein: CASSTTGTANSPLHF. The chain joins TRBV19 to TRBJ1-6; 7 bases align to TRBD1. Looked up from germline, CDR1 is LNHDA and CDR2 is SQIVND (reference sequence). The CDR3 runs 15 residues. V lost 4 bases, J lost 6 bases, and 6 bases stayed unmatched.

This sequence joins TRBV2 and TRBJ2-2; 9 bases match TRBD2. Per the germline V gene, CDR1 is SNHLY and CDR2 is FYNNEI. The CDR3 has 15 amino acids. The J segment lost 6 bases and the V segment lost 6 bases, leaving 8 bases of the junction unmatched. CDR3 nucleotides: TGTGCCAGCAGGTTCCTAGCGGGAAATCCCGGGGAGCTGTTTTTT. Encoded protein: CASRFLAGNPGELFF.

This rearrangement joins TRBV6-1 to TRBJ1-1, with a possible D match to TRBD1 (6 bases). This CDR3 has 16 residues. V lost 0 bases, J lost 3 bases, and 14 bases lay in between. Looked up from germline, CDR1 is MNHNS and CDR2 is SASEGT. CDR3 sequence (DNA): TGTGCCAGCAGTGAAGCAGGTTTGGGGGCGGACACTGAAGCTTTCTTT. Its protein is CASSEAGLGADTEAFF.

The chain links TRBV7-9 to TRBJ1-3; 7 positions match TRBD1. Germline CDR1 is SEHNR and CDR2 is FQNEAQ (reference sequence). CDR3 size: 19 residues. Trimming cost V 3 bases and J 0 bases; bases outside gene matches: 14. The DNA for the CDR3 is TGTGCCAGCAGCTTCCCAAGACGACAGGGATTGAGCTCTGGAAACACCATATATTTT. Translated, it gives CASSFPRRQGLSSGNTIYF. The variable domain in full, with the rest retrieved from reference TRBV7-9 and TRBJ1-3, is DTGVSQNPRHKITKRGQNVTFRCDPISEHNRLYWYRQTLGQGPEFLTYFQNEAQLEKSRLLSDRFSAERPKGSFSTLEIQRTEQGDSAMYLCASSFPRRQGLSSGNTIYFGEGSWLTVV.

The rearrangement uses TRBV7-6 and TRBJ1-1; possible D gene TRBD1, 5 bases. The V end lost 2 bases, the J end lost 6 bases, and 16 bases lay between the germline ends. Germline CDR1 SGHVS, CDR2 FNYEAQ. The CDR3 runs to 15 residues. The CDR3 sequence is CASSLYLGGKAEAFF. The CDR3 coding sequence is TGTGCCAGCAGCTTATATCTGGGGGGGAAGGCTGAAGCTTTCTTT.

The gene calls are TRBV5-1 and TRBJ2-1, with 9 bases lining up with TRBD1. This CDR3 is built from 15 residues. Germline-derived CDR1 and CDR2 are SGHRS and YFSETQ. V lost 4 bases and J lost 4; bases outside the gene matches: 6. The CDR3 region has the DNA TGCGCCAGCAGCGCTTCCGGGACAGGGTACAATGAGCAGTTCTTC. Translating gives CASSASGTGYNEQFF.

The chain is built from TRBV19 and TRBJ2-7, with D perhaps matching TRBD1 (7 bases). Germline values: CDR1 LNHDA, CDR2 SQIVND (reference sequence). The CDR3 covers 15 residues. Trimming shortened V by 4 bases and J by 0 bases, and 13 bases separated the two germline ends. The CDR3 DNA reads TGTGCCAGTAGTAGCAGGGGGGAGAGCTCCTACGAGCAGTACTTC. The encoded protein is CASSSRGESSYEQYF. Using reference TRBV19 and TRBJ2-7 for the parts outside the CDR3, the full variable domain is DGGITQSPKYLFRKEGQNVTLSCEQNLNHDAMYWYRQDPGQGLRLIYYSQIVNDFQKGDIAEGYSVSREKKESFPLTVTSAQKNPTAFYLCASSSRGESSYEQYFGPGTRLTVT.

The J gene is TRBJ2-7, the V gene TRBV7-9; TRBD2 matches at 8 bases. The CDR3 is 12 residues long. Germline V gives CDR1 SEHNR, CDR2 FQNEAQ (reference sequence). Germline trimming cut 3 bases from V and 6 bases from J; bases unmatched to any gene: 1. This chain's CDR3 is CASSLTSAEQYF. CDR3 DNA: TGTGCCAGCAGCTTGACTAGCGCCGAGCAGTACTTC.

The V and J genes are TRBV10-3 and TRBJ2-5, with 7 bases that match TRBD2. V trimming: 8 bases; J trimming: 1 base; junction bases outside the gene matches: 7. Germline V gives CDR1 ENHRY, CDR2 SYGVKD. The CDR3 is 14 residues long. CDR3 in amino acids: CAIGGPGGQETQYF. In DNA form, the CDR3 reads TGTGCCATCGGAGGTCCGGGGGGCCAAGAGACCCAGTACTTC.

This clone was counted between two and nine times. The V gene is TRBV7-2, the J gene TRBJ1-2, with a tentative D call TRBD1 (6 bases). This CDR3 comprises 13 residues. Trimming took off 3 bases at V and 8 bases at J, with 13 bases between the two ends. Germline values: CDR1 SGHTA, CDR2 FQGNSA. The CDR3 protein is CASSLGLQGGYTF. In nucleotides, the CDR3 is TGTGCCAGCAGCTTGGGCCTCCAGGGGGGCTACACCTTC.